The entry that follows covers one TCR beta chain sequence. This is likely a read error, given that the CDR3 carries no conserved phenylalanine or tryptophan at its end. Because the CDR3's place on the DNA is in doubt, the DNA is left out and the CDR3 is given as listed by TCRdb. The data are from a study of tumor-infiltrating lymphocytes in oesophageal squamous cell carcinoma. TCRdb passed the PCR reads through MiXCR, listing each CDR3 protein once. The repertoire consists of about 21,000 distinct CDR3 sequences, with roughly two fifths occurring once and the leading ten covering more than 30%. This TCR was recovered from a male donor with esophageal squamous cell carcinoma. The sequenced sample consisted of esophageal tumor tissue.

The CDR3 sequence: CAINLALTETMATPSVR. The gene calls are TRBV6-6 and TRBJ1-1. Germline V gene data show CDR1 as MNHNY and CDR2 as SVGAGI (reference sequence). The CDR3 is 17 amino acids in total, end residues counted.